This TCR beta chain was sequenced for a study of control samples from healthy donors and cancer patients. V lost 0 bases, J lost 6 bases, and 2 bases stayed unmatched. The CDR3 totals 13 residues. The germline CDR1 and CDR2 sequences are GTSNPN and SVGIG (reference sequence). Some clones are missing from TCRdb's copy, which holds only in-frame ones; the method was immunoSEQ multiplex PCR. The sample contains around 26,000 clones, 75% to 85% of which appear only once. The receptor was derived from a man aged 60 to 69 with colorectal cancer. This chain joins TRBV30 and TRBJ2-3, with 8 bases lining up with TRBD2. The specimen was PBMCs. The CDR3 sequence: CAWSVREGDTQYF. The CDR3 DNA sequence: TGTGCCTGGAGTGTCCGGGAGGGGGATACGCAGTATTTT.